The 16 T cell receptor beta chains below all came from one sample that was sequenced in a study of T cells after yellow fever vaccination. TCRdb processed the 5' RACE reads anew with MiXCR; each CDR3 protein has one entry. This table holds approximately 300,000 distinct CDR3 sequences, around 11% found once. Material: CD4+ T cells sorted from PBMCs, obtained 45 days after the yellow fever booster vaccination. Receptors were obtained from a man aged 18 to 29 who received the YFV17D yellow fever vaccine.

This chain connects TRBV6-5 to TRBJ1-5; tentatively, D is TRBD1 (5 bases). This CDR3 comprises 18 residues. From germline, CDR1 is MNHEY and CDR2 SVGAGI. Trimming removed 0 bases at V and 0 bases at J, with 15 bases between. DNA for the CDR3: TGTGCCAGCAGTTACTCGATACCAGGGTCGGATAGCAATCAGCCCCAGCATTTT. Encoded protein: CASSYSIPGSDSNQPQHF.

This clonotype has just a few counts. V and J are TRBV20-1 and TRBJ1-4; D remains unclear. Germline loops: CDR1 DFQATT, CDR2 SNEGSKA (reference sequence). The CDR3 runs to 13 residues. V lost 1 base and J lost 4, with 7 bases in between. The DNA for the CDR3 is TGCAGTGCTAGAGGACACGTTAATGAAAAACTGTTTTTT. Its protein is CSARGHVNEKLFF.

The chain couples TRBV10-3 to TRBJ1-6; D gene ambiguous. The CDR3 totals 15 residues. Germline CDR1 and CDR2: ENHRY and SYGVKD. V was pared by 10 bases and J by 13 bases, with 26 bases between. The CDR3 region has the DNA TGTGCCACCGCGATCAGTCCAGACGCGGCAGGTCCCCTCCACTTT. Its protein product is CATAISPDAAGPLHF.

In its sample, this clonotype was seen a few times. The genes are TRBV2 and TRBJ2-5, with D tentatively TRBD1 (6 bases). Germline lookup yields CDR1 SNHLY and CDR2 FYNNEI. This CDR3 comprises 13 residues. V lost 3 bases, J lost 4 bases, and 9 bases lay in between. In DNA form, the CDR3 reads TGTGCCAGCAGTGATGGGGGCGTAGAGACCCAGTACTTC. Residues: CASSDGGVETQYF. Using reference TRBV2 and TRBJ2-5 for the parts outside the CDR3, the full variable domain is EPEVTQTPSHQVTQMGQEVILRCVPISNHLYFYWYRQILGQKVEFLVSFYNNEISEKSEIFDDQFSVERPDGSNFTLKIRSTKLEDSAMYFCASSDGGVETQYFGPGTRLLVL.

This clonotype came up many times. This chain joins TRBV12-3 or TRBV12-4 and TRBJ2-1; TRBD1 might be the D (5 bases). The germline V and J ends were trimmed by 6 bases and 14 bases, with 14 bases remaining between them. The CDR3 totals 11 residues. The DNA for the CDR3 is TGTGCCAGCAGGCTGGGGCGAAGGGAGTTCTTC. It translates to CASRLGRREFF.

This clonotype was seen ten or more times. This chain uses TRBV3-1 with TRBJ2-7; D perhaps matches TRBD1 (5 bases). The germline gives CDR1 LGHDT, CDR2 YNNKEL (reference sequence). Trimming cost V 1 base and J 6 bases, with 7 bases left between them. CDR3 size: 12 residues. In DNA, the CDR3 is TGTGCCAGCAGCCAAGCAGGGTTCGAGCAGTACTTC. This codes for CASSQAGFEQYF.

The chain recombines TRBV4-3 with TRBJ2-3; 7 nucleotides agree with TRBD1. The CDR3 has 15 residues. Germline loops: CDR1 LGHNA, CDR2 YSLEER. V shed 3 bases, J shed 2 bases, and the junction held 5 bases outside the gene matches. CDR3 DNA sequence: TGCGCCAGCAGCCAGGGGGACAGATTCACAGATACGCAGTATTTT. This encodes CASSQGDRFTDTQYF.

This clonotype was counted at least ten times. The chain has TRBV18 and TRBJ1-1; D is undetermined. Germline CDR1 KGHSH, CDR2 LQKENI. The V and J ends lost 8 bases and 1 base respectively, with 11 bases between them. There are 13 residues in the CDR3. CDR3 sequence: CASSPEGNTEAFF. In DNA, the CDR3 is TGTGCCAGCAGCCCCGAGGGGAACACTGAAGCTTTCTTT.

This clonotype was counted only a few times. The CDR3 loop reads CASRNERGGRSTDTQYF. The CDR3 coding sequence is TGTGCCAGCAGAAATGAGCGGGGGGGACGGTCGACAGATACGCAGTATTTT. The V gene is TRBV5-5, the J gene TRBJ2-3; 10 bases are a match to TRBD2. The CDR3 consists of 17 residues. Looked up from germline, CDR1 is SGHKS and CDR2 is YYEKEE (reference sequence). V lost 5 bases and J lost 3; bases outside the gene matches: 12.

This chain links TRBV6-6 with TRBJ2-7; D ambiguous. CDR3 length equals 14 residues. The V end was cut by 4 bases, the J end by 0 bases, with 10 bases between. The germline V gene encodes CDR1 MNHNY and CDR2 SVGAGI (reference sequence). The CDR3 here is CASSSRRVSYEQYV. The CDR3 nucleotides are TGTGCCAGCAGTTCCCGCCGGGTCTCCTACGAGCAGTACGTC.

The rearrangement links TRBV6-1 to TRBJ2-1; D call uncertain. Germline V gene sequence: CDR1 MNHNS, CDR2 SASEGT. The CDR3 runs 13 residues. Trimming stripped 5 bases from V and 9 bases from J, with 14 bases between. The chain's CDR3 is CASSKVLGSEQFF. The CDR3 region has the DNA TGTGCCAGCAGTAAAGTCCTCGGAAGTGAGCAGTTCTTC.

This clonotype was detected a few times. Relative to the germline gene, one junction end is altered; a read error may explain this. The chain uses TRBV7-7 and TRBJ2-1; 7 bases match TRBD1. There are 16 residues in the CDR3. Germline V gene lookup returns CDR1 SSHAT and CDR2 FNYEAQ (reference sequence). Here the CDR3 DNA reads TGTGCTAGCAGCTCAACAGGGGCCACCCTCCGGAATGAGCAGTTCTTC. It is translated as CASSSTGATLRNEQFF.

The V and J genes are TRBV11-2 and TRBJ1-4; unclear D gene. V lost 0 bases and J 7 bases, leaving 9 bases between the germline ends. This CDR3 spans 14 amino acids. Germline V gene sequence: CDR1 SGHAT, CDR2 FQNNGV. The CDR3 protein is CASSLDPAGEKLFF. In DNA form, the CDR3 reads TGTGCCAGCAGCTTAGATCCAGCGGGTGAAAAACTGTTTTTT.

This clonotype was picked up a small number of times. The V and J genes are TRBV9 and TRBJ1-3, with D maybe TRBD1 (5 bases). V lost 0 bases to trimming and J lost 4 bases, with 14 bases between them. Germline CDR1 SGDLS, CDR2 YYNGEE. The CDR3 contains 16 residues. The CDR3 loop reads CASSVELTGRGNTIYF. The DNA for the CDR3 is TGTGCCAGCAGCGTAGAATTAACAGGCCGGGGAAACACCATATATTTT.

This chain uses TRBV6-5 with TRBJ2-1, with no clear D. V lost 0 bases and J 8 bases, leaving 11 bases between the germline ends. This CDR3 comprises 14 residues. Germline V gene lookup returns CDR1 MNHEY and CDR2 SVGAGI. CDR3 sequence (DNA): TGTGCCAGCAGTTACTCCCTTAGTATCGATGAGCAGTTCTTC. Its protein is CASSYSLSIDEQFF.

This clonotype was observed a handful of times. The chain uses TRBV5-1 and TRBJ2-1, with 8 bases fitting TRBD2. The trim removed 0 bases at V and 9 bases at J, leaving 14 bases unmatched. This CDR3 comprises 17 residues. Germline V gene lookup returns CDR1 SGHRS and CDR2 YFSETQ. In DNA, the CDR3 is TGCGCCAGCAGCTTGGGGGCTGCCGGGGGGGCCAGGGCTGAGCAGTTCTTC. This gives the protein CASSLGAAGGARAEQFF. The full variable domain, its missing parts supplied by reference TRBV5-1 and TRBJ2-1, is KAGVTQTPRYLIKTRGQQVTLSCSPISGHRSVSWYQQTPGQGLQFLFEYFSETQRNKGNFPGRFSGRQFSNSRSEMNVSTLELGDSALYLCASSLGAAGGARAEQFFGPGTRLTVL.